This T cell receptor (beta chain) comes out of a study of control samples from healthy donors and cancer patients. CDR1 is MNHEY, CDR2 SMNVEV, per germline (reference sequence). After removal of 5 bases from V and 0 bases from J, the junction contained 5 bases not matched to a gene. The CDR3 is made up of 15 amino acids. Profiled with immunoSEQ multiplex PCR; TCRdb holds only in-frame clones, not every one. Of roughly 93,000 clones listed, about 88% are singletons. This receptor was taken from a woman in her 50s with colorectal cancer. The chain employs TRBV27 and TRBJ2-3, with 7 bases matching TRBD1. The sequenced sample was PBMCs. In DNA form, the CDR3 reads TGTGCCAGCAGTCCAGGGACAGACAGCACAGATACGCAGTATTTT. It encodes CASSPGTDSTDTQYF.